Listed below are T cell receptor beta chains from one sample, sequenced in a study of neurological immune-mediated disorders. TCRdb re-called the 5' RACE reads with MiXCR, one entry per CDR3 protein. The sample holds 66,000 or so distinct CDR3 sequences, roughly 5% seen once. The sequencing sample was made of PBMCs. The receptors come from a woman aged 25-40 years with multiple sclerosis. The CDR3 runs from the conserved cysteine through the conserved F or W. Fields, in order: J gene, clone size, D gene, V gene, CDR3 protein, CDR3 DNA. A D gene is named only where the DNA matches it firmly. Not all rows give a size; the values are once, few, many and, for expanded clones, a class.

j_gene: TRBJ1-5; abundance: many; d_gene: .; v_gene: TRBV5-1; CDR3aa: CASSLLPNQPQHF; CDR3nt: TGCGCCAGCAGCCTCCTCCCGAATCAGCCCCAGCATTTT
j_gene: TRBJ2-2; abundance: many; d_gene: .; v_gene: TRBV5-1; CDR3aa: CASSLGPGFTPNTGELFF; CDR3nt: TGCGCCAGCAGCTTGGGTCCAGGTTTTACCCCTAACACCGGGGAGCTGTTTTTT
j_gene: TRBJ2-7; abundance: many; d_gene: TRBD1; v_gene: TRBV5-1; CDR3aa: CASSLGRTGSYEQYF; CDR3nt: TGCGCCAGCAGCTTGGGCCGGACAGGGTCCTACGAGCAGTACTTC
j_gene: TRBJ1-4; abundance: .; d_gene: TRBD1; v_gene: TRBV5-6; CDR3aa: CASSWLGVTGVAEKLFF; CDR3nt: TGTGCCAGCAGCTGGTTGGGAGTGACAGGGGTAGCCGAAAAACTGTTTTTT
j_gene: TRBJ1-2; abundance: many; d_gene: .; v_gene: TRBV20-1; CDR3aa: CSARVIQDANYGYTF; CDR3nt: TGCAGTGCTAGAGTGATCCAGGACGCTAACTATGGCTACACCTTC
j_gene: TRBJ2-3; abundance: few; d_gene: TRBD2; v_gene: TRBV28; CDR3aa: CASSSRIRQLAGGPGTDTQYF; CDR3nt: TGTGCCAGCAGTTCCAGAATCCGTCAACTAGCGGGGGGGCCGGGGACAGATACGCAGTATTTT
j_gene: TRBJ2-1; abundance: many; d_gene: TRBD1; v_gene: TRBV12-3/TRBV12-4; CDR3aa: CASSLAGGEQFF; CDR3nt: TGTGCCAGCAGTTTGGCAGGGGGCGAGCAGTTCTTC
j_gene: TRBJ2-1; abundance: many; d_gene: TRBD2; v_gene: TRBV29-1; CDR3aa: CSVVVRGGAIRVSNEQFF; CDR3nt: TGCAGCGTTGTAGTTCGCGGGGGGGCGATCAGGGTTAGCAATGAGCAGTTCTTC
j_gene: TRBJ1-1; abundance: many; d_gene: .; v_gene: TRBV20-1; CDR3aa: CSAMSASGSNTEAFF; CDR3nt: TGCAGTGCTATGTCAGCTTCAGGGTCGAACACTGAAGCTTTCTTT
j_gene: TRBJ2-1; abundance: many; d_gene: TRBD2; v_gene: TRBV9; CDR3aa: CASSFSGEFYNEQFF; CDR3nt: TGTGCCAGCAGCTTCAGCGGGGAGTTCTACAATGAGCAGTTCTTC
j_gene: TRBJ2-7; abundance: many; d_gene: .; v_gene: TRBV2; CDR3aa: CASGTIYEQYF; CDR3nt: TGTGCCAGCGGGACCATCTACGAGCAGTACTTC
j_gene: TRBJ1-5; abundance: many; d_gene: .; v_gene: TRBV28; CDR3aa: CASSPVVSSNQPQNF; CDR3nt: TGTGCCAGCAGTCCGGTGGTCAGTAGCAATCAGCCCCAGAATTTT
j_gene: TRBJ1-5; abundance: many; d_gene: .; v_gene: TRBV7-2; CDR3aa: CASSLARAEVNQPQHF; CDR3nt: TGTGCCAGCAGCTTAGCACGGGCGGAGGTTAATCAGCCCCAGCATTTT
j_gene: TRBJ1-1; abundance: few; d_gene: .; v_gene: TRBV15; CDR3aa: CATSSNRDYTEAFF; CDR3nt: TGTGCCACCAGCAGCAACAGGGATTATACTGAAGCTTTCTTT
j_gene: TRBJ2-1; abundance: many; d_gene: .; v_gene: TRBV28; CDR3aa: CASNNAAWDEQFF; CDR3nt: TGTGCCAGCAATAACGCGGCTTGGGATGAGCAGTTCTTC
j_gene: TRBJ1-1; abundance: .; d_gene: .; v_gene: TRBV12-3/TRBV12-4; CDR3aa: CASSRPGTVNTEAFF; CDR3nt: TGTGCCAGCAGTCGTCCCGGGACGGTGAACACTGAAGCTTTCTTT
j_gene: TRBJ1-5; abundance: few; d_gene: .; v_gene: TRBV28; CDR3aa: CASSIPLSNQPQHF; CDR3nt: TGTGCCAGCAGTATACCCCTTAGCAATCAGCCCCAGCATTTT
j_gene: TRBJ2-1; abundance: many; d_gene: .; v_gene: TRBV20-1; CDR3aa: CSASPGNSYNEQFF; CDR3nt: TGCAGTGCCAGTCCGGGTAACTCCTACAATGAGCAGTTCTTC
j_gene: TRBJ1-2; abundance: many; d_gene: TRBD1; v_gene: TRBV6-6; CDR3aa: CASSYSGDRRGDGYTF; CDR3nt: TGTGCCAGCAGTTACTCGGGGGACAGAAGGGGAGATGGCTACACCTTC
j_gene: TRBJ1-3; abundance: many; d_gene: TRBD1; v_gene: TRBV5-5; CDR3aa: CASSAGQGILSGNTIYF; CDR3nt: TGTGCCAGCAGCGCGGGACAGGGTATCCTATCTGGAAACACCATATATTTT
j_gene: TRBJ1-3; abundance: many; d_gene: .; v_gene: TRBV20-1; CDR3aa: CSARDRMAGNTIYF; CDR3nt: TGCAGTGCTAGAGACCGAATGGCTGGAAACACCATATATTTT
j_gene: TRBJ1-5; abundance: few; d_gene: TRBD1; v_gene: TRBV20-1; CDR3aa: CSARNPGQGGGQPQHF; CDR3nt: TGCAGTGCTAGAAACCCGGGACAGGGAGGGGGACAGCCCCAGCATTTT
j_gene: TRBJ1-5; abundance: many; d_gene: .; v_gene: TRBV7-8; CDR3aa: CASSLSRTAGTQPQHF; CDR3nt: TGTGCCAGCAGCTTATCCCGGACAGCGGGGACTCAGCCCCAGCATTTT
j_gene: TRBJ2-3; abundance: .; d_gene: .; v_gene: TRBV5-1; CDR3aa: CASSSSDTQYF; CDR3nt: TGCGCCAGCAGCTCGAGCGATACGCAGTATTTT
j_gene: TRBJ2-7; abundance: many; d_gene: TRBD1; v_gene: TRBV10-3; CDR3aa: CAISESDRDRGGEQYF; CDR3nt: TGTGCCATCAGTGAGTCGGACCGGGACAGGGGTGGCGAGCAGTACTTC
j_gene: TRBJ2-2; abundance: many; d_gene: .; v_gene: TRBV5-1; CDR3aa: CASSSYTGELFF; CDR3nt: TGCGCCAGCAGCTCATACACCGGGGAGCTGTTTTTT
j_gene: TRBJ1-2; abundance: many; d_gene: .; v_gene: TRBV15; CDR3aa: CATSREGGYTF; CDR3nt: TGTGCCACCAGCAGAGAGGGAGGCTACACCTTC
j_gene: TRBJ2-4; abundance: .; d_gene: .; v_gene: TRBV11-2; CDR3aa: CASSFASEIQYF; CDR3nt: TGTGCCAGCAGCTTCGCATCGGAAATTCAGTACTTC
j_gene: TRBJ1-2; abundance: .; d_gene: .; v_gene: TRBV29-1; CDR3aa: CSVNTGTNYGYTF; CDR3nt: TGCAGCGTGAACACTGGGACTAACTATGGCTACACCTTC
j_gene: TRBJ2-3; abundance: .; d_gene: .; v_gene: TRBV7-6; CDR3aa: CASSLVAVTDTQYF; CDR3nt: TGTGCCAGCAGCTTAGTGGCGGTCACAGATACGCAGTATTTT
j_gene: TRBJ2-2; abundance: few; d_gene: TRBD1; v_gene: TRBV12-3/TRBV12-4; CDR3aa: CASSTETGGTGELFF; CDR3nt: TGTGCCAGCAGTACGGAGACAGGGGGCACCGGGGAGCTGTTTTTT
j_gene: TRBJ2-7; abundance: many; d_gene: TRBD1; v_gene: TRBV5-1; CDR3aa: CASSATGAFYEQYF; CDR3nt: TGCGCCAGCAGCGCCACAGGGGCCTTCTACGAGCAGTACTTC
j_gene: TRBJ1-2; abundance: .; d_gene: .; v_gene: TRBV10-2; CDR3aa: CASSEASSPGHPYGYTF; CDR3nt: TGCGCCAGCAGTGAAGCCTCCTCCCCGGGACATCCATATGGCTACACCTTC
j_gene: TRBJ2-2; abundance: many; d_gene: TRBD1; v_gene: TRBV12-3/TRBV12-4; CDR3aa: CASSFSGTGGSGELFF; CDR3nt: TGTGCCAGCAGTTTTTCCGGGACAGGGGGCTCCGGGGAGCTGTTTTTT
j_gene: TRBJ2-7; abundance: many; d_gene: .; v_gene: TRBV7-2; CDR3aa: CASSLAQGRAYEQYF; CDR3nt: TGTGCCAGCAGCTTAGCCCAGGGCCGAGCCTACGAGCAGTACTTC
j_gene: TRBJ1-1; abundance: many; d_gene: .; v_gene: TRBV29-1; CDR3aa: CSVERLLMNTEAFF; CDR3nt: TGCAGCGTCGAAAGGTTACTTATGAACACTGAAGCTTTCTTT
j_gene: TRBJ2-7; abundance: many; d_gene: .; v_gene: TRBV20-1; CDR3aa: CSARVAGEQYF; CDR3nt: TGCAGTGCTAGAGTGGCGGGCGAGCAGTACTTC
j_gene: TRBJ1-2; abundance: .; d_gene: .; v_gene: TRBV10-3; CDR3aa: CATGDGGGGYTF; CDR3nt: TGTGCCACCGGCGATGGGGGTGGAGGCTACACCTTC
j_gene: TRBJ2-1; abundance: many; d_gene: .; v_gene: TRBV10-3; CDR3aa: CAITPAQGFGYNEQFF; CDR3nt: TGTGCCATCACCCCTGCTCAGGGATTCGGCTACAATGAGCAGTTCTTC
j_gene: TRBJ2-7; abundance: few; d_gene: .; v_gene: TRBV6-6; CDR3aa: CASKDPGKGYEQYF; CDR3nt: TGTGCCAGCAAAGACCCGGGAAAGGGATACGAGCAGTACTTC
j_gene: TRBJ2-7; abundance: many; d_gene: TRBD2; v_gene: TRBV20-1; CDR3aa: CSARRRGLAGEERGYEQYF; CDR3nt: TGCAGTGCTAGAAGGAGGGGACTAGCGGGGGAGGAGAGAGGTTACGAGCAGTACTTC
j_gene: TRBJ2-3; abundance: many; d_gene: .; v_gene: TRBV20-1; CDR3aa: CSARAAGATDTQYF; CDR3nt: TGCAGTGCTAGAGCCGCAGGGGCCACAGATACGCAGTATTTT
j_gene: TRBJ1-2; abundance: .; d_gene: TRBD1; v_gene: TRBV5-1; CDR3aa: CASSGDRSRKTF; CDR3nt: TGCGCCAGCAGCGGGGACAGGTCGCGGAAAACCTTC
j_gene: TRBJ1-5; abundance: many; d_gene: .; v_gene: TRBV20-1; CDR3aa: CSATGPSNQPQHF; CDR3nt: TGCAGTGCTACCGGGCCGAGCAATCAGCCCCAGCATTTT
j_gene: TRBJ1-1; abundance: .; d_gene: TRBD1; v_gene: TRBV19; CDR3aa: CASSIRQGTNTEAFF; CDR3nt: TGTGCCAGTAGTATCCGACAGGGAACGAACACTGAAGCTTTCTTT
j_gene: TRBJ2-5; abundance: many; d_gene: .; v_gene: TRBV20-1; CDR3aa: CSARGMGAATQYF; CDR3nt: TGCAGTGCTAGAGGCATGGGGGCGGCGACCCAGTACTTC
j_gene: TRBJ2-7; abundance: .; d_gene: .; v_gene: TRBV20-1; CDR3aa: CSARVTYGDMTF; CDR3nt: TGCAGTGCTAGAGTAACATATGGCGACATGACCTTC
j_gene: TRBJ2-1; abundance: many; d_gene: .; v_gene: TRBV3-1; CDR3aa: CASSQATPQEQFF; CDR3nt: TGTGCCAGCAGCCAAGCGACTCCCCAGGAGCAGTTCTTC
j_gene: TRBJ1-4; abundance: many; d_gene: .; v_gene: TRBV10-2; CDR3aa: CASSESSQVGGGEKLFF; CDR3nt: TGCGCCAGCAGTGAGTCATCCCAAGTTGGGGGTGGCGAAAAACTGTTTTTT